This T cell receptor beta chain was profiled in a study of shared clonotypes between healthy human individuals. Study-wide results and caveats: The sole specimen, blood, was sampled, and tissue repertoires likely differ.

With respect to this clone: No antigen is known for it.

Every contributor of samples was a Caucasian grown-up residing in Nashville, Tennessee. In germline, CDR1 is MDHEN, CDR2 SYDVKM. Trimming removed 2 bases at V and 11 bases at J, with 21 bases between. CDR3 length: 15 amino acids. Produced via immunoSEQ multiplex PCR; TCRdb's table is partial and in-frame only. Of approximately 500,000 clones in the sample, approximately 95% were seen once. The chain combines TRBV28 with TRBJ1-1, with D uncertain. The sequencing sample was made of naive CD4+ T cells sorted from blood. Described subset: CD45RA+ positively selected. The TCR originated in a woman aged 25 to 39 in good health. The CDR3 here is CASSLRQRFPQRAFF. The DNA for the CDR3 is TGTGCCAGCAGTTTACGCCAACGGTTCCCCCAGAGGGCTTTCTTT.